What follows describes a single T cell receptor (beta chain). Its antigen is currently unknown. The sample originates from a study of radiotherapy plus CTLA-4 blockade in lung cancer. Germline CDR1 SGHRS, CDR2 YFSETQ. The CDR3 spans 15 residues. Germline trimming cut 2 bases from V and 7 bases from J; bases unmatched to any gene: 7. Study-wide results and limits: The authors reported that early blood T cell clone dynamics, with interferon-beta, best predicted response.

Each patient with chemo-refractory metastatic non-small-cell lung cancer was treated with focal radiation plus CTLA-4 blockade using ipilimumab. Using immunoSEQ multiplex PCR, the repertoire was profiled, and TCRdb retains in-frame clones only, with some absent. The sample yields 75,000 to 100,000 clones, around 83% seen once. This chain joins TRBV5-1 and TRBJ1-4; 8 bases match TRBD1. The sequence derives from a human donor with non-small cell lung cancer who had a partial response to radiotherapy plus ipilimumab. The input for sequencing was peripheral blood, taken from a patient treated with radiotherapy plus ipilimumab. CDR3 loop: CASSFQGAATEKLFF. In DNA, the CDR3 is TGCGCCAGCAGCTTCCAGGGGGCTGCGACTGAAAAACTGTTTTTT.